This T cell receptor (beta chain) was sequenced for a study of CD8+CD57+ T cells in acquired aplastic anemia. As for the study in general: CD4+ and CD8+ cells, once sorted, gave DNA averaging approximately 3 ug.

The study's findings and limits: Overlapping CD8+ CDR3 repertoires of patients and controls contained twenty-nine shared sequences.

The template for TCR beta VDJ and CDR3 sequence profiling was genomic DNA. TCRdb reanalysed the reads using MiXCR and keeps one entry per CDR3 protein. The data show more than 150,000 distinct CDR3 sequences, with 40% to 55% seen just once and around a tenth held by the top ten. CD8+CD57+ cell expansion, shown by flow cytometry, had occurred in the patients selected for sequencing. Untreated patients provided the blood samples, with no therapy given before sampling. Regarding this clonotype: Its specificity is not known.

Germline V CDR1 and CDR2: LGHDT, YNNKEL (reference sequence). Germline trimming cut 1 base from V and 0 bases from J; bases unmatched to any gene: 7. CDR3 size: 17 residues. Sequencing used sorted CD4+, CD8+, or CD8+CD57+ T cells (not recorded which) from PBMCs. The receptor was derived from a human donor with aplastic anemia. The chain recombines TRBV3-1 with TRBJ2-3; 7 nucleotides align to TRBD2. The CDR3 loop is CASSQVTAAGSTDTQYF. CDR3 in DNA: TGTGCCAGCAGCCAAGTAACTGCAGCGGGGAGCACAGATACGCAGTATTTT.